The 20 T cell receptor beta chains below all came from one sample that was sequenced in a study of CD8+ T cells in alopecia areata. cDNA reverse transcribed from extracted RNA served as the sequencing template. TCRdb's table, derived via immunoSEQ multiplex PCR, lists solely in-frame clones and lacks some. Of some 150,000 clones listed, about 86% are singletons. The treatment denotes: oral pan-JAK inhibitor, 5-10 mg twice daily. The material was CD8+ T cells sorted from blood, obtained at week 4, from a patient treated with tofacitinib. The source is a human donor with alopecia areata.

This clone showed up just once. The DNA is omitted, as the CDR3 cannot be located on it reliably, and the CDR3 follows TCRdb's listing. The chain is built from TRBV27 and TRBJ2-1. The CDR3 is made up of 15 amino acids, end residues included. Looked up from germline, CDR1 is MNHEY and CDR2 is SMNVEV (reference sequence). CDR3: CASSSSGSGDHEQFF.

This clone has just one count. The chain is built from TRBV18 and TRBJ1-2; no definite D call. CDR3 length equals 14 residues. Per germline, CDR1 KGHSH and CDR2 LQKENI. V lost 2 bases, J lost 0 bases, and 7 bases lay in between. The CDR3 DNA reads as TGTGCCAGCTCACCAGGGCCCTCTAACTATGGCTACACCTTC. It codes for CASSPGPSNYGYTF.

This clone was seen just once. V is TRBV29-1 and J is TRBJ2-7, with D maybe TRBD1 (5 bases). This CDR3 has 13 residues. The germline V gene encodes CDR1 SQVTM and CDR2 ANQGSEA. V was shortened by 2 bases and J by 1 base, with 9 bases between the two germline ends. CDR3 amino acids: CSVEHPGSYEQYF. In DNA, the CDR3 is TGCAGCGTTGAACACCCAGGGTCCTACGAGCAGTACTTC.

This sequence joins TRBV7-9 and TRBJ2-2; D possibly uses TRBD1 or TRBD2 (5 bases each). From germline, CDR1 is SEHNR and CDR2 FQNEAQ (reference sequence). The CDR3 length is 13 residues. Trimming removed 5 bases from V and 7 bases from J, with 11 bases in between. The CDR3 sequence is CASSPPRGGELFF. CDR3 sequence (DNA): TGTGCCAGCAGCCCCCCGAGGGGCGGGGAGCTGTTTTTT.

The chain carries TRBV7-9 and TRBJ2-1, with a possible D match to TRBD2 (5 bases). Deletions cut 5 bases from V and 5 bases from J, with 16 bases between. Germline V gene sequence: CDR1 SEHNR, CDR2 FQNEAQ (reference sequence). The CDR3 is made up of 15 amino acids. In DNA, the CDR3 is TGTGCCAGCAGCCACCATCGGGGTGGGAACAATGAGCAGTTCTTC. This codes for CASSHHRGGNNEQFF.

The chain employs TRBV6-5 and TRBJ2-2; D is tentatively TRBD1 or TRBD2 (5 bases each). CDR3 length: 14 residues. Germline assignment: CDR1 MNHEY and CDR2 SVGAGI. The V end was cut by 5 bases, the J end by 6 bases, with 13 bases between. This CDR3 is CASSLSMGPGELFF. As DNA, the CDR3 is TGTGCCAGCAGTCTAAGTATGGGACCCGGGGAGCTGTTTTTT.

CDR3 in DNA: TGTGCCAGCAGGGCACAGGGGGGGTACGAGCAGTACTTC. It codes for CASRAQGGYEQYF. The chain links TRBV7-9 to TRBJ2-7; D is perhaps TRBD1 (8 bases). Trimming pared 6 bases from V and 4 bases from J, leaving 13 bases between. Germline assignment: CDR1 SEHNR and CDR2 FQNEAQ (reference sequence). CDR3 length: 13 residues.

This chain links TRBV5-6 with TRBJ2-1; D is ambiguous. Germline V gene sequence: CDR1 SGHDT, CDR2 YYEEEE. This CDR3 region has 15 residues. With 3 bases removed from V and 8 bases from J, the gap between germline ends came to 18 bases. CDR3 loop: CASSSPLGPYDEQFF. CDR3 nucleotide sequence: TGTGCCAGCAGCTCGCCTCTAGGTCCGTACGATGAGCAGTTCTTC.

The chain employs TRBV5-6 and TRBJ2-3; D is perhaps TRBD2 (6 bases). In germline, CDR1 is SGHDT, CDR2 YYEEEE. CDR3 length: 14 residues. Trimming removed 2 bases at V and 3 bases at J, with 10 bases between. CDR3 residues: CASSFSSVTDTQYF. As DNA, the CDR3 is TGTGCCAGCAGCTTTTCTAGCGTTACAGATACGCAGTATTTT. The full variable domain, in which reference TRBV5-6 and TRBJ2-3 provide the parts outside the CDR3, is DAGVTQSPTHLIKTRGQQVTLRCSPKSGHDTVSWYQQALGQGPQFIFQYYEEEERQRGNFPDRFSGHQFPNYSSELNVNALLLGDSALYLCASSFSSVTDTQYFGPGTRLTVL.

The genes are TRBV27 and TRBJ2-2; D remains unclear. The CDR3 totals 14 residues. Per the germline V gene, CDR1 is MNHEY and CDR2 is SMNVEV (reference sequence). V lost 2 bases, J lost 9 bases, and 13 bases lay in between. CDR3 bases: TGTGCCAGCAGTTTAGCACCGGGTATCAGGGAGCTGTTTTTT. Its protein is CASSLAPGIRELFF.

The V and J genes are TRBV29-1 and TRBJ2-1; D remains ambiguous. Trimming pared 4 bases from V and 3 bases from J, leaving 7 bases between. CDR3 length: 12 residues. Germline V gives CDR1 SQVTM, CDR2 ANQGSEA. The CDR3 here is CSVGYGYNEQFF. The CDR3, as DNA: TGCAGCGTTGGGTATGGCTACAATGAGCAGTTCTTC.

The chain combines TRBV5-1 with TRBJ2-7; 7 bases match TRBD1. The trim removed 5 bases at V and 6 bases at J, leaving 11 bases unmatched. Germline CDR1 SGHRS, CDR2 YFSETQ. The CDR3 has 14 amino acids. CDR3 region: CASSRRQGSSEQYF. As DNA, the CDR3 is TGCGCCAGCAGTAGGAGACAGGGAAGCTCCGAGCAGTACTTC.

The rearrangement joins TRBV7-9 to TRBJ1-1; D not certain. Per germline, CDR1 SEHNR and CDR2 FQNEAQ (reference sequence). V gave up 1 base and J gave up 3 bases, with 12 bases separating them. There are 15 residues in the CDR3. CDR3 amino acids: CASSLVDSVDTEAFF. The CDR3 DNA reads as TGTGCCAGCAGCTTAGTCGACTCCGTAGACACTGAAGCTTTCTTT.

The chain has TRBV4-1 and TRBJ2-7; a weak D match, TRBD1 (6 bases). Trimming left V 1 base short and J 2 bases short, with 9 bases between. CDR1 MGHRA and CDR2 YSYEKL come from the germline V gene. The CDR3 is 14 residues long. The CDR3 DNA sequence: TGCGCCAGCAGCCAAGGGACAGTAGCCTACGAGCAGTACTTC. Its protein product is CASSQGTVAYEQYF.

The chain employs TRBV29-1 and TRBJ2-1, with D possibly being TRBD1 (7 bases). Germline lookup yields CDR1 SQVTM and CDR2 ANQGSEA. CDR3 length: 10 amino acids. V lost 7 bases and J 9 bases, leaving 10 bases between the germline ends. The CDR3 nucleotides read TGCAGCGCAGGGGGAGGTGAGCAGTTCTTC. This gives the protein CSAGGGEQFF.

The CDR3 here is CASSPGNEQFF. The CDR3 DNA reads TGTGCCAGCAGCCCCGGGAATGAGCAGTTCTTC. V and J are TRBV6-5 and TRBJ2-1; D uncertain. V gave up 6 bases and J gave up 7 bases, with 7 bases separating them. Germline V gene data show CDR1 as MNHEY and CDR2 as SVGAGI. CDR3 length: 11 residues.

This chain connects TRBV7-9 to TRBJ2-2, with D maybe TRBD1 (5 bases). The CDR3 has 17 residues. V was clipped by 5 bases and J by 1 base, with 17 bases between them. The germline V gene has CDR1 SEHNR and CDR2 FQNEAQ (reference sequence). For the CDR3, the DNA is TGTGCCAGCAGCCCATGGGGCAGGGCGGAGAACACCGGGGAGCTGTTTTTT. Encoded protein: CASSPWGRAENTGELFF.

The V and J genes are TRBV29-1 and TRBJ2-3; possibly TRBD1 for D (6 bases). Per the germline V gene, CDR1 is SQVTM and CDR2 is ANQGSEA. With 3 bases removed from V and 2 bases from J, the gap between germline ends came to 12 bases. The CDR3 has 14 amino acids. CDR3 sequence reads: CSVELGDNTDTQYF. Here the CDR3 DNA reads TGCAGCGTTGAGCTCGGGGACAACACAGATACGCAGTATTTT.

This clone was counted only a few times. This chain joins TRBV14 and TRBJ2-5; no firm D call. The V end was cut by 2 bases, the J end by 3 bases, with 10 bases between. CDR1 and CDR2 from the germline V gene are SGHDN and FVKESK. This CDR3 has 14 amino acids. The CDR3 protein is CASSQRRGEETQYF. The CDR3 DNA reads TGTGCCAGCAGCCAAAGACGAGGAGAAGAGACCCAGTACTTC.

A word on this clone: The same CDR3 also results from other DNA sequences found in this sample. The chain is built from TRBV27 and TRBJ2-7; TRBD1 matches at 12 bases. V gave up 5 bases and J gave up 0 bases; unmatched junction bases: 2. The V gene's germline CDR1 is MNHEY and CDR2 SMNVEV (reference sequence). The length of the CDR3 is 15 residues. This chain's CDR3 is CASSPGQGASYEQYF. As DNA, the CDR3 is TGTGCCAGCAGTCCGGGACAGGGGGCCTCCTACGAGCAGTACTTC.